Below, one T cell receptor (beta chain) is given with its context. The antigen is not known. The data belong to a study of CXCR3-negative and CXCR3-positive naive CD8 T cells. Whole-study results and caveats: Similar TRBV-TRBJ gene usage was seen in naive CXCR3-negative and CXCR3-positive cells, but not in memory cells. Naive CXCR3-positive cells had TRB CDR3s more hydrophobic than those of CXCR3-negative naive cells.

The CDR3 consists of 13 residues. Germline CDR1 and CDR2: MNHEY and SVGAGI. With UMI labels, 5' RACE was used to prepare the TRB cDNA libraries. No DNA is given; TCRdb re-called the 5' RACE reads and lists each CDR3 protein once. This sample's clone table lists 100,000 to 150,000 distinct CDR3 sequences. The TCR was taken from a human donor in good health. Some clones in this sample may be carry-over from other donors' samples. V gene TRBV6-5 combines with J gene TRBJ1-6; there is no DNA to check the TCRdb D call of TRBD1. Sequenced sample: naive CXCR3- CD8+ T cells from blood. Subset meaning: CD45RO-CCR7+CD27+CD95- naive CD8+ T cells lacking CXCR3 (TNR3-). This chain's CDR3 is CASRSGANSPLHF.